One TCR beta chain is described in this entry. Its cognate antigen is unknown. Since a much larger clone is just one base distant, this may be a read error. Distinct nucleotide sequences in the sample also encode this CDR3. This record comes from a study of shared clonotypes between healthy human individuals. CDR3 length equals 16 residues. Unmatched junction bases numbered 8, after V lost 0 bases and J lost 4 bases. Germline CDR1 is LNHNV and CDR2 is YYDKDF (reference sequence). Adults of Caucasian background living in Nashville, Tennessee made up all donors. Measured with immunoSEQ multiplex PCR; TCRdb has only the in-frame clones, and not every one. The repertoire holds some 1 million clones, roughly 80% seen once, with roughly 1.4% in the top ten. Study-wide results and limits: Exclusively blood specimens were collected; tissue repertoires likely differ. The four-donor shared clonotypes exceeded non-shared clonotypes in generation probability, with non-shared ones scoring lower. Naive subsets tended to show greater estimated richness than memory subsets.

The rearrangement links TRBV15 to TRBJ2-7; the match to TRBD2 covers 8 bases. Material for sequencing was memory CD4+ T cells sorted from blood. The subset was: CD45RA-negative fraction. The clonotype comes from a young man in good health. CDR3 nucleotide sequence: TGTGCCACCAGCAGAGAACAAGCGGGAGCTGCGTACGAGCAGTACTTC. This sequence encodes CATSREQAGAAYEQYF.